This TCR beta chain is from a study of cytomegalovirus exposure and HLA in healthy donors (dated by TCRdb to the late 2010s). In the study overall: In an earlier analysis of fewer than 750 of the donors, about 260 Gb of sequence data and approximately 120 million unique TCR beta sequences from some 170 million T cells were reported. An early release that covered about 600 HLA-typed donors contained about 300 gigabases of sequencing data and 70 million to 100 million unique TCR sequences. The genetic ancestry cluster associated with self-reported Caucasian donors included approximately 85% of the 398 genotyped donors. The aim of the study was to test whether cataloging public T cell receptors could identify signatures of past pathogen exposure. The study profiled the T cell repertoires of more than 500 subjects by immunosequencing and related them to cytomegalovirus serostatus. Along with the roughly 670-subject first cohort, a separate validation cohort of over a hundred different subjects was used. To predict cytomegalovirus infection status, the study brought together high-throughput TCR immunosequencing, statistical association of individual TCRs with disease status, and machine learning. A later analysis re-analyzed previously published TCR beta repertoires from about 600 donors and added high-resolution HLA genotyping to study TCR occurrence patterns. Rather than drawing on any new phenotypic data, the later analysis identified candidate immune exposures from TCR beta sequences and the way those sequences occurred across donors. To decide whether each TCR beta V gene segment behaved as functional or pseudogenic, an earlier analysis of fewer than 750 of the donors relied on high-throughput TCR beta sequencing. Donor age, sex, ethnicity and CMV serostatus were compiled alongside the repertoire data. A later genetic analysis used genome-wide SNP genotypes for about 65% of the 666 donors, treating that subset as a discovery cohort. All discovery cohort repertoires had been generated on a single sequencing platform. Both class I and class II loci were covered by HLA typing, at four-digit resolution. Typing coverage varied by locus: roughly 629-640 donors for A, B, C, DRB1 and DQB1; under 550 for DQA1; about 600 for DPA1; approximately 470 for DPB1. Roughly 5 DR-DQ haplotypes were handled as single units for association and clustering because linkage in the cohort was strong. Among 350 to 400 genotyped donors of the cohort, an average of roughly 240,000 unique TCR beta nucleotide sequences were sequenced per donor, around 20% of them non-productive. Study-wide conclusions, independent of this receptor: In a later genetic analysis, a missense DCLRE1C variant was associated with V-gene and J-gene trimming of TCR beta chains, and the association was replicated in an independent cohort. A cluster of highly shared sequence variants was judged likely to be a technical artifact of the sequencing pipeline. Some 16 rarely observed V segments, including chromosome 9 orphons, were excluded from the earlier analysis of just under 600 of the donors because counts were too low. In an earlier analysis of approximately 600 of the donors, most TCR beta V segments were observed in productive rearrangements about 90% or about 30% of the time, broadly matching IMGT annotations. The cohort was sequenced for TCR beta chains only, and without alpha or paired-chain data the features that could be detected were limited. In a later analysis, HLA-associated TCR beta chains showed more clonal expansion and lower generation probabilities than non-associated chains that were equally common. When HLA alleles, especially DR and DQ, strongly co-occurred, attributing TCR associations to individual alleles was difficult. According to a later analysis, parvovirus B19, influenza, CMV and Epstein-Barr virus appeared linked to several top co-occurrence clusters. Compared with the roughly 710-donor mean, donors in an Asian-associated ancestry cluster had fewer N-insertions in productive TCRs, according to a later genetic analysis. A further reported finding was that TCR beta sequences accurately predicted the HLA-A and HLA-B alleles for most subjects in the first cohort. A later analysis associated about 16,000 TCR beta sequences with specific HLA alleles at a false discovery rate of 0.05. In a later analysis, the rate of TCR association differed among HLA loci, with DRB1 alleles having the most associated TCRs and HLA-C alleles having the fewest. While some public TCRs were present in many individuals, most TCR sequences turned up only very rarely across donors. The classifier was reported to diagnose cytomegalovirus status with high specificity and sensitivity in both the original cohort and the validation cohort. Because HLA typing was missing for some donors at each locus, association tests included only the typed subset. According to the authors, the approach could potentially be generalized to other disease states and immunological phenotypes. Correlated functional status among segregating V segments might be attributable to linkage disequilibrium, but an unknown experimental factor could not be ruled out. Three of the identified cytomegalovirus-associated TCR beta chains were confirmed in vitro to be specific for cytomegalovirus antigens. In a later analysis, most CMV-associated TCR beta chains were found to appear HLA-restricted, with HLA associations seemingly driven largely by CMV exposure. CMV serostatus was the only immune exposure information available for the cohort. The presence/absence analyses assumed that sequencing depth was roughly uniform across donors, and that assumption may not be true. In the study, some 180 TCR beta chains were listed as associated with cytomegalovirus. The 87-base-pair reads could not distinguish some IMGT-functional V segments, including TRBV6-2 and TRBV6-3, so those segments were excluded.

Concerning this clone itself: Its binding antigen is unknown. Per-base qualities were not stored, and no clone one base away is much larger.

The cohort was made up of roughly 670 healthy bone marrow donors. At the time of sampling, all cohort members were nominally healthy, though unrecorded immune exposures were likely present. The donor tested CMV seropositive, placing the donor among the 290 or so seropositive members of the cohort. Each donor provided a peripheral blood sample, and peripheral blood mononuclear cells were used for TCR beta sequencing. Genomic DNA extraction from the blood cell samples was performed with the Qiagen DNeasy Blood Extraction Kit. From the cysteine up to the phenylalanine, the CDR3 has a length of 15 residues. Only the CDR3 part of the read is kept: 45 bases, read in frame from the first base. V and J are truncated by 5 bases and 9 bases respectively, leaving an intervening sequence of 17 bases. Based on the germline V gene, the CDR1 and CDR2 sequences are SGHAT and FQNNGV. The library came from the immunoSEQ multiplex PCR assay. A mixture of 60 forward primers for TCR Vbeta segments and 13 reverse primers for TCR Jbeta segments was used in the multiplex PCR. A multiplex PCR assay on genomic DNA amplified the CDR3 region of rearranged TCR beta genes. The amplified TCR beta libraries were sequenced on the Illumina HiSeq System as 87-base-pair reads. The paper's data handling went like this. A later analysis counted some 80 million unique TCR beta chains across the 550 to 700 repertoires, and some 12 million of these chains were shared by at least two donors. To remove PCR and sequencing errors, raw reads were error-corrected and collapsed into unique sequences using a nearest-neighbor algorithm that merged closely related sequences. To assign V, D and J gene segments, CDR3 sequences were aligned to IMGT reference sequences. Each retained sequence needed at least a six-nucleotide match to both a V gene segment and a J gene segment. A rearrangement counted as productive if the CDR3 had no stop codons and remained in frame with V and J, and every other rearrangement counted as non-productive. Following IMGT convention, CDR3 was defined as the stretch from the second conserved V-encoded cysteine up to the conserved J-encoded phenylalanine. The earlier analysis of roughly 590 of the donors excluded any sequence lacking an unambiguous match to a single V gene segment. An earlier analysis of fewer than 750 of the donors classified V segments as functional when productive rearrangements were above 56.7% and as segregating when the standard deviation between donors was above 5%. A statistical classification framework was built to diagnose cytomegalovirus status from the catalog of TCR beta chain sequences. V and J gene assignment, in a later analysis, came from comparing TCR nucleotide sequences with IMGT/GENE-DB human TR gene sequences. A later analysis assigned CDR3 sequences and most-parsimonious VDJ recombination scenarios with the TCRdist pipeline. In a later analysis, each TCR beta chain was defined by its CDR3 amino acid sequence together with its V-gene family, and reads lacking a unique V-gene family were excluded. To address suspected cross-contamination and a sequencing artifact, a later analysis removed roughly 640 highly shared, low-generation-probability nucleotide sequences. For each public chain, a later analysis derived a clonal expansion index from normalized ranks of inferred template counts within each repertoire. In a later analysis, generation probabilities were computed with a VDJ recombination model fitted to out-of-frame rearrangements, and the resulting probabilities were checked against IGoR. Hypergeometric tests were used in a later analysis to score TCR-TCR, TCR-HLA and TCR-CMV co-occurrence, with a repertoire-size bias correction applied to the TCR pairs. A later analysis estimated false discovery rates by permuting HLA or CMV assignments 20 times. In a later analysis, co-occurring TCRs were grouped using DBSCAN, with TCRdist sequence similarity added in when clustering inside HLA-allele-positive subsets. For co-occurrence clustering, repertoires with fewer than 30,000 or more than 120,000 public chains were excluded, along with roughly 5 repertoires with anomalous nucleotide sharing. The source is immuneACCESS, and TCRdb retained only in-frame sequences with V and J called. Part of the clones is not carried over; for the studies checked, unresolved V genes explain less than half of this, and the remainder is unexplained. For V, J and clone size, that table is used; D and trimming come from the DNA. This sample holds some 180,000 clones; about three quarters were observed only once. The ten largest clones add up to roughly 3.7% of the sample.

The origin of this receptor is a woman in her fifties or sixties in good health and CMV-seropositive. The receptor chain draws on TRBV11-2 and TRBJ1-6; the D gene identity is not certain. Sequencing was performed on PBMCs. The bases are TGTGCCAGCAGCGTAGCCGGGAGTCGTATTTCACCCCTCCACTTT. This encodes CASSVAGSRISPLHF. Full variable domain (CDR3 extended with the reference TRBV11-2 and TRBJ1-6 proteins): EAGVAQSPRYKIIEKRQSVAFWCNPISGHATLYWYQQILGQGPKLLIQFQNNGVVDDSQLPKDRFSAERLKGVDSTLKIQPAKLEDSAVYLCASSVAGSRISPLHFGNGTRLTVT.